Listed below are T cell receptor beta chains from one sample, sequenced in a study of technical replicates of blood from a handful of donors. TCRdb keeps only in-frame clones here, not all; method: immunoSEQ multiplex PCR. The repertoire holds tens of thousands of clones, with roughly 89% as singletons. Sequences were obtained from T cells isolated from PBMCs. All receptors derive from a human donor in good health. Each CDR3 is given with its conserved first and last residue. The D gene is left open where the match is weak. Where a row states a size, it is once, few, many or the class of an expanded clone; other rows omit it.

v_gene	d_gene	j_gene	abundance	CDR3aa	CDR3nt
TRBV4-3	NA	TRBJ2-1	NA	CASSQESGGRSYNEQFF	TGCGCCAGCAGCCAAGAATCAGGCGGGCGATCCTACAATGAGCAGTTCTTC
TRBV5-1	NA	TRBJ2-7	NA	CASSPTSSYEQYF	TGCGCCAGCAGCCCGACATCGTCCTACGAGCAGTACTTC
TRBV5-4	TRBD1	TRBJ2-7	NA	CASGQGTYEQYF	TGTGCCAGCGGACAGGGTACCTACGAGCAGTACTTC
TRBV6-1	TRBD2	TRBJ2-7	NA	CASSERREAGGYEQYF	TGTGCCAGCAGTGAAAGGAGGGAAGCGGGAGGCTACGAGCAGTACTTC
TRBV6-5	TRBD1	TRBJ1-2	NA	CASSYRTGSGYTF	TGTGCCAGCAGTTACAGGACAGGGAGTGGCTACACCTTC
TRBV5-1	NA	TRBJ1-2	NA	CASSLKGGPYGYTF	TGCGCCAGCAGCCTAAAGGGAGGGCCTTATGGCTACACCTTC
TRBV28	NA	TRBJ2-2	NA	CASSLSLRTGVSGELFF	TGTGCCAGCAGTTTATCGCTGAGGACGGGGGTATCTGGGGAGCTGTTTTTT
TRBV5-4	TRBD2	TRBJ2-7	NA	CASSWVFAGGYEQYF	TGTGCCAGCAGCTGGGTCTTCGCGGGAGGCTACGAGCAGTACTTC
TRBV27	NA	TRBJ2-1	NA	CASSLGQGQFF	TGTGCCAGCAGTTTAGGGCAGGGTCAGTTCTTC
TRBV19	NA	TRBJ2-2	NA	CASSIAYTGELFF	TGTGCCAGTAGTATAGCCTACACCGGGGAGCTGTTTTTT
TRBV2	NA	TRBJ1-2	once	CASGRDKGYTF	TGTGCCAGCGGACGGGATAAGGGCTACACCTTC
TRBV20-1	NA	TRBJ1-2	NA	CSGDGYTF	TGCAGCGGGGATGGCTACACCTTC
TRBV15	TRBD1	TRBJ1-5	NA	CATSRDMGTEKDFNQPQHF	TGTGCCACCAGCAGAGATATGGGGACAGAAAAAGACTTTAATCAGCCCCAGCATTTT
TRBV30	TRBD2	TRBJ2-1	NA	CAWSVDGLGHEQFF	TGTGCCTGGAGTGTTGACGGACTAGGGCATGAGCAGTTCTTC
TRBV6-6	TRBD2	TRBJ2-2	NA	CASSRGRGGTGELFF	TGTGCCAGCTCCCGGGGGAGGGGTGGCACCGGGGAGCTGTTTTTT
TRBV4-1	NA	TRBJ1-5	NA	CASSQEGGGRPQHF	TGCGCCAGCAGCCAAGAGGGAGGAGGACGGCCCCAGCATTTT
TRBV11-2	NA	TRBJ1-1	NA	CATGGRDTEAFF	TGTGCCACCGGCGGGAGGGACACTGAAGCTTTCTTT
TRBV18	NA	TRBJ2-1	NA	CASSPILGNEQFF	TGTGCCAGCTCACCAATACTAGGCAATGAGCAGTTCTTC
TRBV27	NA	TRBJ1-4	NA	CASSFNSLSYNEKLFF	TGTGCCAGCAGTTTTAACTCCTTATCCTATAATGAAAAACTGTTTTTT
TRBV16	TRBD1	TRBJ1-2	NA	CASSQSFEGATDGYTF	TGTGCCAGCAGCCAATCCTTCGAGGGGGCTACCGATGGCTACACCTTC
TRBV27	NA	TRBJ1-4	once	CASSLVSSTGTNEKLFF	TGTGCCAGCAGTTTAGTTTCCTCAACAGGGACCAATGAAAAACTGTTTTTT
TRBV7-9	NA	TRBJ2-7	NA	CASSLAVTYEQYF	TGTGCCAGCAGCTTGGCGGTTACCTACGAGCAGTACTTC
TRBV5-4	TRBD1	TRBJ2-7	once	CASSQGARYEQYF	TGTGCCAGCAGCCAGGGGGCGCGATACGAGCAGTACTTC
TRBV29-1	NA	TRBJ2-7	NA	CSAFGGETYEQYF	TGCAGCGCGTTTGGCGGGGAAACCTACGAGCAGTACTTC
TRBV29-1	TRBD1	TRBJ2-1	NA	CSVDRDREIHEQFF	TGCAGCGTTGACCGGGACAGGGAGATCCATGAGCAGTTCTTC
TRBV9	NA	TRBJ2-1	NA	CASSSRGDSYNEQFF	TGTGCCAGCAGCTCCCGCGGCGACTCCTACAATGAGCAGTTCTTC
TRBV11-3	NA	TRBJ1-2	NA	CASSSSTGVPQGYTF	TGTGCCAGCAGCTCTTCAACCGGAGTGCCACAAGGCTACACCTTC
TRBV6-6	TRBD1	TRBJ1-3	once	CASSYHTGATGNTIYF	TGTGCCAGCAGTTACCACACAGGGGCAACTGGAAACACCATATATTTT
TRBV9	TRBD1	TRBJ1-1	NA	CASSPQGAENTEAFF	TGTGCCAGCAGCCCACAGGGGGCGGAGAACACTGAAGCTTTCTTT
TRBV27	NA	TRBJ2-2	NA	CASSGTSNTGELFF	TGTGCCAGCAGTGGGACAAGTAACACCGGGGAGCTGTTTTTT
TRBV15	NA	TRBJ1-2	NA	CATSRDPLGRDYGYTF	TGTGCCACCAGCAGAGATCCCCTAGGGAGGGATTATGGCTACACCTTC
TRBV11-1	TRBD1	TRBJ2-1	once	CASKMAGGDEQFF	TGTGCCAGCAAAATGGCAGGGGGCGATGAGCAGTTCTTC
TRBV4-1	TRBD2	TRBJ2-7	NA	CASSPWPRGSSYEQYF	TGCGCCAGCAGCCCCTGGCCCCGCGGGAGCTCCTACGAGCAGTACTTC
TRBV4-1	TRBD2	TRBJ2-1	NA	CASSQVGLAGAAYNEQFF	TGCGCCAGCAGCCAAGTGGGATTAGCGGGAGCGGCCTACAATGAGCAGTTCTTC
TRBV5-4	TRBD1	TRBJ1-2	NA	CASSSGGQGGYGYTF	TGTGCCAGCAGCTCTGGGGGACAGGGGGGCTATGGCTACACCTTC
TRBV11-3	NA	TRBJ2-1	NA	CASGSSGYSYNEQFF	TGTGCCAGCGGTTCAAGCGGGTATTCCTACAATGAGCAGTTCTTC
TRBV4-2	TRBD2	TRBJ2-1	NA	CASSAKGLAQLINEQFF	TGTGCCAGCAGCGCCAAAGGACTAGCGCAATTGATAAATGAGCAGTTCTTC
TRBV10-1	NA	TRBJ1-1	few	CASSEATENTEAFF	TGCGCCAGCAGTGAGGCCACAGAGAACACTGAAGCTTTCTTT
TRBV7-9	NA	TRBJ1-1	NA	CASSLGGDGNTEAFF	TGTGCCAGCAGCTTAGGGGGGGACGGGAACACTGAAGCTTTCTTT
TRBV4-1	TRBD1	TRBJ2-2	NA	CASSLRIQGQGYSTGELFF	TGCGCCAGCAGCTTACGAATCCAGGGACAGGGATACTCTACCGGGGAGCTGTTTTTT
TRBV6-5	TRBD2	TRBJ2-7	medium-sized	CASRGGDNYEQYF	TGTGCCAGCAGGGGGGGGGATAACTACGAGCAGTACTTC
TRBV5-6	NA	TRBJ2-2	NA	CASSLGPVNTGELFF	TGTGCCAGCAGCTTGGGGCCCGTGAACACCGGGGAGCTGTTTTTT
TRBV5-8	NA	TRBJ1-3	NA	CASSLEYYIAASGNTIYF	TGTGCCAGCAGCTTGGAGTACTACATTGCGGCCTCTGGAAACACCATATATTTT
TRBV4-1	NA	TRBJ2-5	NA	CASSQLLGVETQYF	TGCGCCAGCAGCCAACTTTTAGGGGTGGAGACCCAGTACTTC
TRBV7-2	NA	TRBJ2-3	NA	CATHPGGTPLQYF	TGTGCCACCCACCCTGGGGGGACTCCCTTGCAGTATTTT
TRBV6-6	TRBD1	TRBJ1-5	NA	CASSRLQGGSNQPQHF	TGTGCCAGCAGCAGATTACAGGGGGGTAGCAATCAGCCCCAGCATTTT
TRBV4-3	TRBD2	TRBJ2-4	NA	CASSQERLAGAKNIQYF	TGCGCCAGCAGCCAAGAACGGCTAGCGGGAGCCAAAAACATTCAGTACTTC